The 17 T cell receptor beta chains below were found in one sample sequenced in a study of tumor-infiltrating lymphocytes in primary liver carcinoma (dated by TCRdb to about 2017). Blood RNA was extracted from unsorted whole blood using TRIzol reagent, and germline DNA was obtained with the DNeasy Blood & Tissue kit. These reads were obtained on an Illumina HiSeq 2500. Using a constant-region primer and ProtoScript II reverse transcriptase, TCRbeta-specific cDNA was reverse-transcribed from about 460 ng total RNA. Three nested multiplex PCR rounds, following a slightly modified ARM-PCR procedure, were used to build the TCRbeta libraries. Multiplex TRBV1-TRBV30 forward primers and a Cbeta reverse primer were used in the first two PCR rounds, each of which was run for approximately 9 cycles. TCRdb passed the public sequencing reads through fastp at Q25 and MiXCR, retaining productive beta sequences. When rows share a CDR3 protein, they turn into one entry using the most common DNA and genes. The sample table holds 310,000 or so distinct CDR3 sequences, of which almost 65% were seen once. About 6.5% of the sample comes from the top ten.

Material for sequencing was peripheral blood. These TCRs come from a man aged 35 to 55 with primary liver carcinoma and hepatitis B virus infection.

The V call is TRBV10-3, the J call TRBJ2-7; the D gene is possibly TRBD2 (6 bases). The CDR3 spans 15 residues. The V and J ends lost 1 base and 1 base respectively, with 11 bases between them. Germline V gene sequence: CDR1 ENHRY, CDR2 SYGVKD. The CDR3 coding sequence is TGTGCCATCAGTGAGTTGGGAGGCCAGTCCTACGAGCAGTACTTC. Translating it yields CAISELGGQSYEQYF.

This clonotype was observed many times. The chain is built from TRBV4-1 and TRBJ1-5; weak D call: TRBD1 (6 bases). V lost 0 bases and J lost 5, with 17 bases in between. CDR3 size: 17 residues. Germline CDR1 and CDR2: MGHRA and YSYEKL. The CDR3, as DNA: TGCGCCAGCAGCCAAGATGATAGAGGCAGGGGCTATCAGCCCCAGCATTTT. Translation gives CASSQDDRGRGYQPQHF.

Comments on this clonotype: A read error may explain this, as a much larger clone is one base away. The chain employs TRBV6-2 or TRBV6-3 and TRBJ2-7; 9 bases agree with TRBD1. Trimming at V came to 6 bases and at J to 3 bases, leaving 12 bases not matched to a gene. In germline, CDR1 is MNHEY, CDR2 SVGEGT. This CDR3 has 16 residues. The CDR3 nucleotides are TGTGCCAGCAGCTCCGGGACAGGGATTAGGGTCTACGAGCAGTACTTC. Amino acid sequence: CASSSGTGIRVYEQYF.

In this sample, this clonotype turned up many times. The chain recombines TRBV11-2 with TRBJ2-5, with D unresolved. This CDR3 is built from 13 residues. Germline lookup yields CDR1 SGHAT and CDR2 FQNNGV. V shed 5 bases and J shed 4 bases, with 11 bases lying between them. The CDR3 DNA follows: TGTGCCAGCAGCCCACGAGCAGGAGAGACCCAGTACTTC. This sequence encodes CASSPRAGETQYF.

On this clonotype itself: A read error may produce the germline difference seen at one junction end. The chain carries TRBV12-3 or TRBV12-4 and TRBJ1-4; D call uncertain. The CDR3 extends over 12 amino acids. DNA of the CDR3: TGTGCCAGCACTACTCTCTCCGGAAAACTGCTTTTT. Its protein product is CASTTLSGKLLF.

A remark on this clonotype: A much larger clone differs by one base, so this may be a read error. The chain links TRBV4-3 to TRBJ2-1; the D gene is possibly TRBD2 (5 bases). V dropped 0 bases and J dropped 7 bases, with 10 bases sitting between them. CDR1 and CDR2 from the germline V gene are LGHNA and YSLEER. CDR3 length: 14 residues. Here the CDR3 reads CASSQDYGINEQFF. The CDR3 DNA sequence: TGCGCCAGCAGCCAAGATTACGGGATTAATGAGCAGTTCTTC.

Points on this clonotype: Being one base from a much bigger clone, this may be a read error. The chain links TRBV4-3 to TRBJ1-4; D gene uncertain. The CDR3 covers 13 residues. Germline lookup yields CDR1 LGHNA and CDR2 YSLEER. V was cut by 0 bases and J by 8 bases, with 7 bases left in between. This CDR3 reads CASSQDLSEKLFF. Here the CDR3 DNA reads TGCGCCAGCAGCCAAGATCTTAGCGAAAAACTGTTTTTT.

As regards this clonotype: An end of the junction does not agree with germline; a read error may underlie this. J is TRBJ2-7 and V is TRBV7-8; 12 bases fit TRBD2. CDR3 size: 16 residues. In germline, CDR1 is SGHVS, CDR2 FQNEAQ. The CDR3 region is CASSPPPSGRAGEQHF. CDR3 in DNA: TGTGCCAGCAGCCCACCTCCTAGCGGGAGGGCCGGCGAGCAGCACTTC.

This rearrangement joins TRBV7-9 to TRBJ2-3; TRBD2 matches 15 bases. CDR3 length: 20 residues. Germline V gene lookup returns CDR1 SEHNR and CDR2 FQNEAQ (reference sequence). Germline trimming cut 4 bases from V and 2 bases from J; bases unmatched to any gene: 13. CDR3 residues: CASSYPSRTSGRVLTDTQYF. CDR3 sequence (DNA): TGTGCCAGCAGCTACCCGTCTAGGACTAGCGGGAGGGTCCTCACAGATACGCAGTATTTT.

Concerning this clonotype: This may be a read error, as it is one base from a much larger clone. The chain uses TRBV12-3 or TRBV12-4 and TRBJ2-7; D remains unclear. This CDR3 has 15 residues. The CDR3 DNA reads TGTGCCACCAGTTTCTCCCCTCCGAGCTCCTACGAGCAGTACTTC. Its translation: CATSFSPPSSYEQYF.

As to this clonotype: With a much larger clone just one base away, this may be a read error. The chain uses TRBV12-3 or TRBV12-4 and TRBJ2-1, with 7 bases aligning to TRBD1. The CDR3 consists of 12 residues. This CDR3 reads CTSRATGNEQFF. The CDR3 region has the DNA TGTACCAGCAGAGCGACAGGGAATGAGCAGTTCTTC.

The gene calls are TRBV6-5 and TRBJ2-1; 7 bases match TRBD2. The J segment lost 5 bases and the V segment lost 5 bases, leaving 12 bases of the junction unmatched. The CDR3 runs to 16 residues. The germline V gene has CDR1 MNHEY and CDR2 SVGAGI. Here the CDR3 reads CASSNQPGLSHNEQFF. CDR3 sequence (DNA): TGTGCCAGCAGTAATCAACCGGGACTAAGCCACAATGAGCAGTTCTTC.

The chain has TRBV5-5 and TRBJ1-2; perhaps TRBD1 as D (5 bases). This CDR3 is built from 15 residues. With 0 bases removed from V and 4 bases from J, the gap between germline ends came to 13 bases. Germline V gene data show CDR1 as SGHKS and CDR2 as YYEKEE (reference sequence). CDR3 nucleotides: TGTGCCAGCAGCTTGGAGGGGCCCTGGGGCTATGGCTACACCTTC. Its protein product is CASSLEGPWGYGYTF.

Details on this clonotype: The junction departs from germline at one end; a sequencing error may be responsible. The CDR3 region is CAGSFRLAENPDTQYF. For the CDR3, the DNA is TGTGCCGGCAGCTTCCGACTAGCGGAGAACCCAGATACGCAGTATTTT. The rearrangement links TRBV11-2 to TRBJ2-3; the match to TRBD2 covers 9 bases. CDR1 and CDR2 from the germline V gene are SGHAT and FQNNGV. This CDR3 spans 16 amino acids. The full variable domain, in which reference TRBV11-2 and TRBJ2-3 provide the parts outside the CDR3, is EAGVAQSPRYKIIEKRQSVAFWCNPISGHATLYWYQQILGQGPKLLIQFQNNGVVDDSQLPKDRFSAERLKGVDSTLKIQPAKLEDSAVYLCAGSFRLAENPDTQYFGPGTRLTVL.

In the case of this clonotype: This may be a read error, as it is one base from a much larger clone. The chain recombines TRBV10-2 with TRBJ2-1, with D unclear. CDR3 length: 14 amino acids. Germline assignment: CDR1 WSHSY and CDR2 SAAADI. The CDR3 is CASSELPAYNERFF. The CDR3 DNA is TGCGCCAGCAGTGAGTTGCCTGCGTACAATGAGCGGTTCTTC.

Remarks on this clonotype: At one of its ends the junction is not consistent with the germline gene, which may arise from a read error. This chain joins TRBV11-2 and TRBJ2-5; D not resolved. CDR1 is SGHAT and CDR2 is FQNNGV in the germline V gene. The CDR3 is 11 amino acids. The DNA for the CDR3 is TGTGCCAGCAGCTTAAAAGAGACCCAATGCTTC. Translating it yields CASSLKETQCF.

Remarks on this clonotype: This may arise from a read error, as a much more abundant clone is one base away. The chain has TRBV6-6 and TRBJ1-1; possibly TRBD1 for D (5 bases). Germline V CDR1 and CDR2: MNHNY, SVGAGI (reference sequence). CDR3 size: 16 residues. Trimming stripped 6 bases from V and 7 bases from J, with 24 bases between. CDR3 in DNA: TGTGCCAGCAGCCGAACGGGAGGGGTAGGATACATTGAAGCTTTCTTT. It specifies CASSRTGGVGYIEAFF.